This T cell receptor beta chain appears in the sequencing data of a study of PD-1 blockade in classical Hodgkin lymphoma. Study-level findings and limits: Relapsed/refractory patients reportedly had lower baseline diversity than newly diagnosed patients. By C4D1, CD4+ diversity increased significantly, especially in complete responders. There remain no defined causes for the repertoire differences, which possibly reflect disease activity or prior therapy. Exclusion removed patients who began nivolumab under 1 year after ASCT.

V was clipped by 0 bases and J by 1 base; unmatched bases: 12. Germline V CDR1 and CDR2: LGHNA, YNFKEQ. The CDR3 extends over 19 amino acids. This sample's time point: cycle 4 day 1 (C4D1), after more than five weeks of nivolumab. Every patient experienced relapse after autologous stem cell transplantation, and brentuximab vedotin exposure varied. Purified CD4+ T cells were obtained from thawed PBMCs through magnetic negative selection. Turning to this clone: Antigen specificity is unknown.

Sequenced by immunoSEQ multiplex PCR; TCRdb stores in-frame clones only, minus some. The table has over 25,000 clones, around 83% seen once. This sample comprised CD4+ T cells from blood, obtained before the fourth cycle of nivolumab. This TCR was sampled from a human donor with classical Hodgkin lymphoma. V usage is TRBV4-2 and J usage is TRBJ2-4, with TRBD1 identical over 7 bases. The CDR3 here is CASSQDSLQGPVAKNIQYF. The CDR3 DNA follows: TGTGCCAGCAGCCAAGATTCGTTACAGGGGCCCGTGGCCAAAAACATTCAGTACTTC.